A selection of T cell receptor beta chains follows, all from one sample in a study of blood T cell repertoires in COVID-19. Some clones are missing from TCRdb's copy, which holds only in-frame ones; the method was immunoSEQ multiplex PCR. The sample comprises fewer than 200,000 clones, 70% to 90% of which are singletons, and around 10% rests with the top ten. Sequencing used peripheral blood. All receptors derive from a woman of 80 years or more with acute or convalescent COVID-19. CDR3s include the opening cysteine and the closing phenylalanine or tryptophan. A D gene is named only where the DNA matches it firmly. Clone size, where shown, is once, few, many, or a class for clones that have expanded.

>TRBJ2-5|.|TRBV9|.
CASSVAGRGALKETQYF
TGTGCCAGCAGCGTAGCTGGTCGGGGGGCCCTTAAAGAGACCCAGTACTTC
>TRBJ2-1|TRBD2|TRBV5-6|.
CASSLRTSGLYNEQFF
TGTGCCAGCAGCTTGAGGACTAGCGGACTCTACAATGAGCAGTTCTTC
>TRBJ1-1|.|TRBV11-2|.
CASRRPGQNTEAFF
TGTGCCAGCAGACGTCCGGGACAGAACACTGAAGCTTTCTTT
>TRBJ1-6|.|TRBV18|few
CASSPQEAQSPLHF
TGTGCCAGCTCACCACAAGAGGCACAATCACCCCTCCACTTT
>TRBJ2-7|TRBD2|TRBV7-9|few
CASSLTLGLAGGSYEQYF
TGTGCCAGCAGCTTAACGTTGGGACTAGCGGGCGGGTCCTACGAGCAGTACTTC
>TRBJ1-1|.|TRBV18|.
CASSPQGLGTEAFF
TGTGCCAGCTCACCTCAGGGGTTAGGGACTGAAGCTTTCTTT
>TRBJ1-2|.|TRBV7-9|.
CASSPRAGNYGYTF
TGTGCCAGCAGCCCCCGAGCGGGGAACTATGGCTACACCTTC
>TRBJ1-6|TRBD1|TRBV4-1|.
CASSRTGSSYNSPLHF
TGCGCCAGCAGCCGGACAGGAAGCTCCTATAATTCACCCCTCCACTTT
>TRBJ1-5|.|TRBV29-1|.
CSVIEGSRNQPQHF
TGCAGCGTTATCGAGGGTAGTAGGAATCAGCCCCAGCATTTT
>TRBJ1-2|.|TRBV5-5|.
CASSLDPDSANYGYTF
TGTGCCAGCAGCTTGGATCCTGACAGTGCTAACTATGGCTACACCTTC
>TRBJ1-1|.|TRBV27|.
CASSPPGGWNTEAFF
TGTGCCAGCAGTCCCCCGGGGGGATGGAACACTGAAGCTTTCTTT
>TRBJ2-3|.|TRBV7-9|.
CASILGSSTDTQYF
TGTGCCAGCATCCTGGGGAGCAGCACAGATACGCAGTATTTT
>TRBJ1-1|.|TRBV12-3/TRBV12-4|.
CASSLFVRGGAFF
TGTGCCAGCAGTTTATTCGTACGGGGAGGAGCTTTCTTT
>TRBJ1-6|TRBD1|TRBV19|.
CASSPQTGGNAYNSPLHF
TGTGCCAGTAGTCCCCAGACAGGGGGTAACGCCTATAATTCACCCCTCCACTTT
>TRBJ1-2|.|TRBV4-3|once
CASSREGGVYGYTF
TGCGCCAGCAGCCGGGAGGGAGGGGTCTATGGCTACACCTTC
>TRBJ1-2|TRBD1|TRBV6-6|.
CASSPRDREVRNYGYTF
TGTGCCAGCAGTCCCCGGGACAGGGAAGTTAGAAACTATGGCTACACCTTC
>TRBJ1-2|.|TRBV3-1/TRBV3-2|.
CASSPPGRPGYGYTF
TGTGCCAGCAGCCCCCCGGGTCGCCCCGGATATGGCTACACCTTC
>TRBJ1-1|.|TRBV4-1|.
CASSQQQGPSTEAFF
TGCGCCAGCAGCCAACAGCAGGGGCCGAGCACTGAAGCTTTCTTT
>TRBJ2-7|.|TRBV3-1/TRBV3-2|.
CASSQGAAPYEQYF
TGTGCCAGCAGCCAAGGCGCCGCACCCTACGAGCAGTACTTC
>TRBJ2-3|.|TRBV6-2/TRBV6-3|.
CASSYGGTPDTQYF
TGTGCCAGCAGTTACGGGGGGACGCCAGATACGCAGTATTTT
>TRBJ2-3|.|TRBV6-5|.
CASSLGGDTQYF
TGTGCCAGCAGCCTCGGGGGTGATACGCAGTATTTT
>TRBJ1-2|TRBD1|TRBV5-4|.
CASSPGQGGYGYTF
TGTGCCAGCAGCCCGGGACAGGGCGGCTATGGCTACACCTTC
>TRBJ2-3|TRBD2|TRBV5-1|.
CASSLGRVSGGTDTQYF
TGCGCCAGCAGCTTGGGCCGCGTTAGCGGGGGGACAGATACGCAGTATTTT
>TRBJ2-5|TRBD1|TRBV11-2|.
CASSLVWQGQETQYF
TGTGCCAGCAGCTTAGTCTGGCAGGGACAGGAGACCCAGTACTTC
>TRBJ2-5|TRBD2|TRBV10-1|.
CAIPSGLAGAGSETQYF
TGCGCCATCCCCTCGGGGCTAGCGGGGGCCGGGTCGGAGACCCAGTACTTC
>TRBJ2-1|TRBD1|TRBV24-1|.
CATSDSNRGPYNEQFF
TGTGCCACCAGTGATTCTAACAGGGGGCCTTACAATGAGCAGTTCTTC
>TRBJ2-7|.|TRBV10-3|.
CATWSDYEQYF
TGTGCCACCTGGAGCGACTACGAGCAGTACTTC
>TRBJ2-4|.|TRBV5-4|.
CASSLRVGKNIQYF
TGTGCCAGCAGCCTCCGGGTTGGCAAAAACATTCAGTACTTC
>TRBJ2-5|.|TRBV30|.
CACPLRGSPETQYF
TGTGCCTGCCCCCTTAGAGGGTCACCAGAGACCCAGTACTTC
>TRBJ2-7|TRBD2|TRBV19|.
CASSGGLAGDEQYF
TGTGCCAGTAGCGGAGGACTAGCGGGGGACGAGCAGTACTTC
>TRBJ1-1|TRBD1|TRBV5-4|.
CASSSTGVGTEAFF
TGTGCCAGCAGCTCAACAGGGGTGGGCACTGAAGCTTTCTTT
>TRBJ1-4|TRBD1|TRBV10-3|.
CAISDHQGASANEKLFF
TGTGCCATCAGTGACCACCAGGGGGCGAGCGCTAATGAAAAACTGTTTTTT
>TRBJ2-5|.|TRBV5-1|.
CASSLGQGGETQYF
TGCGCCAGCAGCTTGGGGCAGGGAGGCGAGACCCAGTACTTC
>TRBJ2-2|.|TRBV2|.
CASRADNTGELFF
TGTGCCAGCAGGGCCGATAACACCGGGGAGCTGTTTTTT
>TRBJ2-5|TRBD2|TRBV24-1|.
CATSTSGSGETQYF
TGTGCCACCAGTACTAGCGGGAGCGGAGAGACCCAGTACTTC
>TRBJ1-1|.|TRBV27|.
CASSPLGGAGTEAFF
TGTGCCAGCAGTCCCCTAGGGGGGGCTGGAACTGAAGCTTTCTTT
>TRBJ1-1|.|TRBV6-5|.
CASRTGTNFAEAFF
TGTGCCAGCAGAACAGGGACCAACTTTGCTGAAGCTTTCTTT
>TRBJ1-6|.|TRBV7-9|.
CASSLDWGGAPLHF
TGTGCCAGCAGCCTCGACTGGGGAGGTGCTCCCCTCCACTTT
>TRBJ1-2|.|TRBV5-5|.
CASSLAGGGVRGYTF
TGTGCCAGCAGCTTGGCGGGGGGCGGCGTTCGTGGCTACACCTTC
>TRBJ2-7|TRBD2|TRBV2|.
CASTTSGDEQYF
TGTGCCAGCACGACTAGCGGGGACGAGCAGTACTTC
>TRBJ2-2|.|TRBV2|.
CASSEQSGELFF
TGTGCCAGCAGTGAACAATCCGGGGAGCTGTTTTTT
>TRBJ1-6|.|TRBV3-1/TRBV3-2|.
CASSQARVSPLHF
TGTGCCAGCAGCCAAGCCCGGGTTTCACCCCTCCACTTT
>TRBJ1-1|.|TRBV3-1/TRBV3-2|.
CASSQLGGYTEAFF
TGTGCCAGCAGCCAACTTGGGGGGTACACTGAAGCTTTCTTT
>TRBJ1-3|.|TRBV12-5|few
CASGLVVSGGNTIYF
TGTGCTAGTGGTTTGGTAGTTTCGGGTGGAAACACCATATATTTT
>TRBJ2-1|.|TRBV9|.
CASSVGPFLRDEQFF
TGTGCCAGCAGCGTAGGCCCGTTCCTACGCGATGAGCAGTTCTTC
>TRBJ2-6|.|TRBV19|.
CASRSERSGANVLTF
TGTGCCAGTAGGTCGGAGCGCTCTGGGGCCAACGTCCTGACTTTC
>TRBJ2-1|TRBD1|TRBV7-8|.
CASSTRQGPMGNEQFF
TGTGCCAGCAGCACAAGACAGGGGCCCATGGGAAATGAGCAGTTCTTC
>TRBJ2-7|TRBD1|TRBV11-2|.
CASSFGDRENEQYF
TGTGCCAGCAGCTTTGGGGACAGGGAGAACGAGCAGTACTTC
>TRBJ1-1|.|TRBV2|.
CASSPLQGRGTEAFF
TGTGCCAGCAGTCCTCTCCAGGGGCGCGGCACTGAAGCTTTCTTT
>TRBJ2-7|TRBD1|TRBV6-5|.
CASSYRDRGSYEQYF
TGTGCCAGCAGTTACAGGGACAGGGGGTCCTACGAGCAGTACTTC
>TRBJ1-2|.|TRBV7-2|.
CASSHSARGLANYGYTF
TGTGCCAGCAGCCACTCGGCGAGAGGGTTAGCTAACTATGGCTACACCTTC
>TRBJ1-5|.|TRBV5-6|.
CASSLRGYSNQPQHF
TGTGCCAGCAGCTTGCGGGGTTATAGCAATCAGCCCCAGCATTTT
>TRBJ2-1|TRBD2|TRBV4-1|.
CASSQVYRGTSVYEQFF
TGCGCCAGCAGCCAAGTGTACCGCGGGACTAGCGTCTATGAGCAGTTCTTC
>TRBJ1-5|.|TRBV30|.
CAWSHSHSNQPQHF
TGTGCCTGGAGTCACAGCCATAGCAATCAGCCCCAGCATTTT
>TRBJ1-3|TRBD1|TRBV7-9|many
CASSWGQGNGNTIYF
TGTGCCAGCAGCTGGGGACAGGGCAATGGAAACACCATATATTTT
>TRBJ2-4|TRBD1|TRBV4-1|.
CASSQAGTGAKNIQYF
TGCGCCAGCAGCCAGGCCGGGACAGGAGCCAAAAACATTCAGTACTTC
>TRBJ2-1|TRBD1|TRBV4-3|.
CASSRKTGATYNEQFF
TGCGCCAGCAGCCGTAAGACAGGGGCTACTTACAATGAGCAGTTCTTC
>TRBJ1-2|.|TRBV30|.
CARASGRNGYTF
TGTGCCCGAGCTTCGGGTCGGAATGGCTACACCTTC